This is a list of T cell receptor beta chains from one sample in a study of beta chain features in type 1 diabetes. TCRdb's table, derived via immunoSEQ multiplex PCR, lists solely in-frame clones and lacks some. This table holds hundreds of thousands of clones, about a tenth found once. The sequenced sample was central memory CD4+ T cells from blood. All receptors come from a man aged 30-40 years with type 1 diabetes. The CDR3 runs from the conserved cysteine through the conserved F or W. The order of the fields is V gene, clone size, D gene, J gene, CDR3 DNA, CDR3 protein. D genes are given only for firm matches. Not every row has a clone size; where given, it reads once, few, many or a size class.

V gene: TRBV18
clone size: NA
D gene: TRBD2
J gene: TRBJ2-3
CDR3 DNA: TGTGCCAGCTCACCGACTAGCGGGGGGTTACGAGGTACGCAGTATTTT
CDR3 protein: CASSPTSGGLRGTQYF

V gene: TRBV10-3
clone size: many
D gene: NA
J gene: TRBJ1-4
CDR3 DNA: TGTGCCATCAGTGATGGGGGTAGGGAAAAACTGTTTTTT
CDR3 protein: CAISDGGREKLFF

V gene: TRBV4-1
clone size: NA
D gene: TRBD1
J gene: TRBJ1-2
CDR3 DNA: TGCGCCAGCAGCCGTACCGGGACAGGGGGCGACGGCTACACCTTC
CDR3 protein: CASSRTGTGGDGYTF

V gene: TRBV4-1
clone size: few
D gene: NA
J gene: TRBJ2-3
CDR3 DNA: TGCGCCAGCAGCCAAGGGGCAGTAGGGGATACGCAGTATTTT
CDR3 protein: CASSQGAVGDTQYF

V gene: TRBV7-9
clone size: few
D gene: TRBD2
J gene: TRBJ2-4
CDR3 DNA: TGTGCCACAAGTAGCGGGGGACGAGCCAAAAACATTCAGTACTTC
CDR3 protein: CATSSGGRAKNIQYF

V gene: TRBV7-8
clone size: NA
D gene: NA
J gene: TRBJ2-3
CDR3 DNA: TGTGCCAGCAGCTTCCGGGGACCAGATACGCAGTATTTT
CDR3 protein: CASSFRGPDTQYF

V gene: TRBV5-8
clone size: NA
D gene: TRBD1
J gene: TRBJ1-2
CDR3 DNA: TGTGCCAGCAGCCGGACAGGGATTCACCTTAACTATGGCTACACCTTC
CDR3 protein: CASSRTGIHLNYGYTF

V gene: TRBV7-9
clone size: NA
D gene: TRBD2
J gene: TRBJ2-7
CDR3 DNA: TGTGCCAGCAGCCGGGCCGGGAGCGGGGGCGTCGACGAGCAGTACTTC
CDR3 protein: CASSRAGSGGVDEQYF

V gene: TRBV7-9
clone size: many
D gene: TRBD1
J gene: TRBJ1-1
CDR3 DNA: TGTGCCAGCAGCATCTCAGGGGGAAAAGCTTTCTTT
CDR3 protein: CASSISGGKAFF

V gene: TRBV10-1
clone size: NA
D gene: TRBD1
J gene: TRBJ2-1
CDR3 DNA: TGCGCCAGCAGTGAGGGCGGGACAGGGGGCATCAATGAGCAGTTCTTC
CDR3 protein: CASSEGGTGGINEQFF

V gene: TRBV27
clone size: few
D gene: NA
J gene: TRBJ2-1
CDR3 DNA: TGTGCCAGCAGTTTATTTACTAGGGGCCCCAGTGAGCAGTTCTTC
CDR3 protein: CASSLFTRGPSEQFF

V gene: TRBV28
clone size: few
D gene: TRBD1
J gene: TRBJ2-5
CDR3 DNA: TGTGCCAGCAGTGACAGGGGTGCACAGACCCAGTACTTC
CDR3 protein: CASSDRGAQTQYF

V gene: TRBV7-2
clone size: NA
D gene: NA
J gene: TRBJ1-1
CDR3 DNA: TGTGCCAGCAGCGAAGTTGCGGTTCGCACTGAAGCTTTCTTT
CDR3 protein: CASSEVAVRTEAFF

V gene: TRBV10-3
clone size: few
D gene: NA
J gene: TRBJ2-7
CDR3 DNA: TGTGCCATCAGTGACAGATCCTACGAGCAGTACTTC
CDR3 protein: CAISDRSYEQYF

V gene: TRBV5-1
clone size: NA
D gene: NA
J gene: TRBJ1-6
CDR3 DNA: TGCGCCAGCAGCCCCAGTGTAGGGGCGGACTATTCACCCCTCCACTTT
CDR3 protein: CASSPSVGADYSPLHF

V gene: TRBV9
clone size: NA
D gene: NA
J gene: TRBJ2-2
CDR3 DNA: TGTGCCAGCAGGAGATTCGCGGTGCACACCGGGGAGCTGTTTTTT
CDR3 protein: CASRRFAVHTGELFF

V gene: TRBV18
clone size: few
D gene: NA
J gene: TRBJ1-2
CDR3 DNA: TGTGCCAGCTCACCGGCAAGGGAGGATGGCTACACCTTC
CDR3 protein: CASSPAREDGYTF

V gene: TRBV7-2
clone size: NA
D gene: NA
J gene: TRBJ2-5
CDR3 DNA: TGTGCCAGCAGCTTAGCACTCGAAGAGACCCAGTACTTC
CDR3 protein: CASSLALEETQYF

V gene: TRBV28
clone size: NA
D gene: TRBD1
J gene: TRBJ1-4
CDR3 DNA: TGTGCCAGCACCCCTTTAGGACAGGGGAAGAAAGAAAAACTGTTTTTT
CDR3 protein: CASTPLGQGKKEKLFF

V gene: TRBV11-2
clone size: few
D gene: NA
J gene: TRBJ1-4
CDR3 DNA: TGTGCCAGCAGCTTAGACGGGGGGTCTAATGAAAAACTGTTTTTT
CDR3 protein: CASSLDGGSNEKLFF

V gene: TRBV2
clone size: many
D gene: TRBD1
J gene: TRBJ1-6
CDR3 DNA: TGTGCCAGCAGCGGACAGGGGCGAGGATCACCCCTCCACTTT
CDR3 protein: CASSGQGRGSPLHF

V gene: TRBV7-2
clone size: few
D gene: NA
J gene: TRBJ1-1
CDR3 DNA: TGTGCCAGCAGACCCGGAGGCTTGAACACTGAAGCTTTCTTT
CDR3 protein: CASRPGGLNTEAFF

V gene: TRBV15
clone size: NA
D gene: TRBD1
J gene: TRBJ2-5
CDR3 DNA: TGTGCCACCAGCGTTCCCACCCAGGGGGCCGAAGAGACCCAGTACTTC
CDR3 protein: CATSVPTQGAEETQYF

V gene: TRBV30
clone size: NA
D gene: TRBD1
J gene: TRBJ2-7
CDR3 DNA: TGTGCCTGGAGTGAAACAGGGGAGAGATCCTACGAGCAGTACTTC
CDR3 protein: CAWSETGERSYEQYF

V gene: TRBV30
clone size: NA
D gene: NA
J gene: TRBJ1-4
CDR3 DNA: TGTGCCTGGGACGGGACACCCACCCAAAAACTGTTTTTT
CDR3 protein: CAWDGTPTQKLFF

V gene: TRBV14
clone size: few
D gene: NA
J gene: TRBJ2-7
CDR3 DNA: TGTGCCAGCAGCCAATATCCCTACGAGCAGTACTTC
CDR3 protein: CASSQYPYEQYF

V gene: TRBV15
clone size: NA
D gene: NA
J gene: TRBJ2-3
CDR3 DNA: TGTGCCACCAGCAACGGGGGAGGCACAGATACGCAGTATTTT
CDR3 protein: CATSNGGGTDTQYF

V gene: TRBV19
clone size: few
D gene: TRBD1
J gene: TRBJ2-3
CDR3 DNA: TGTGCCAGTAGTCCGGAGGGACAGGGGTTGAATACGCAGTATTTT
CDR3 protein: CASSPEGQGLNTQYF

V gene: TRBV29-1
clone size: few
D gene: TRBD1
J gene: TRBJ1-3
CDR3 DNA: TGCAGCGTTGAACAGGGGGCAGGAGGAAACACCATATATTTT
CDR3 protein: CSVEQGAGGNTIYF

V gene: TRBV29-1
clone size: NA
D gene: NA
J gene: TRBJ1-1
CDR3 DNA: TGCAGCGCAGTAAAACTGGGATATGGCACTGAAGCTTTCTTT
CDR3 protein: CSAVKLGYGTEAFF

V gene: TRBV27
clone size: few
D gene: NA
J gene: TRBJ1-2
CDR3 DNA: TGTGCCAGCAGTTTGATACGGGGGACCGATCTTAACTATGGCTACACCTTC
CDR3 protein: CASSLIRGTDLNYGYTF

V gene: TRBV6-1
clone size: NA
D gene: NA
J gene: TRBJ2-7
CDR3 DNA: TGTGCCAGCAGTGAACCTTACGAGCAGTACTTC
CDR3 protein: CASSEPYEQYF

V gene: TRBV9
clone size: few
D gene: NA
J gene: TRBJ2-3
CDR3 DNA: TGTGCCAGCAGCGTAGGAACGGAGGGAACAGATACGCAGTATTTT
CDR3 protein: CASSVGTEGTDTQYF

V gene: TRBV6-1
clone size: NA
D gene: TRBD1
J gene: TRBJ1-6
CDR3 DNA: TGTGCCAGCAGTGACCTTAGGGGACAGGGGGTCCCCCTCCACTTT
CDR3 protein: CASSDLRGQGVPLHF

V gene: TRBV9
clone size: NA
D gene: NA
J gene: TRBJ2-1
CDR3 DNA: TGTGCCAGCAACTATAACTCCTACAATGAGCAGTTCTTC
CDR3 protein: CASNYNSYNEQFF

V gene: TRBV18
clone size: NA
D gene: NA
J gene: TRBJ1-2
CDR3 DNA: TGTGCCAGCTCCCCCGCCGGGACTAACTATGGCTACACCTTC
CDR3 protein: CASSPAGTNYGYTF

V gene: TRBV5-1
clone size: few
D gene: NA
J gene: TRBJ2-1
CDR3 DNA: TGCGCCAGCAGCTTGGCCGACAGCTCCTACAATGAGCAGTTCTTC
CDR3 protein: CASSLADSSYNEQFF

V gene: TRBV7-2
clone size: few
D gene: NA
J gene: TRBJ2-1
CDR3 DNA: TGTGCCAGCAGCTTAGACAGGTCCCTCAATGAGCAGTTCTTC
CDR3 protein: CASSLDRSLNEQFF

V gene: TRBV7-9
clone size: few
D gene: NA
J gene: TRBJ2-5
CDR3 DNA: TGTGCCAGCAGCCGGACGTCGGGGGAAGAGACCCAGTACTTC
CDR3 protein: CASSRTSGEETQYF

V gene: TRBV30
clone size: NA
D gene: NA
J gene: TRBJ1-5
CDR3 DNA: TGTGCCTGGGCTACCCGAGGGACTCAGCCCCAGCATTTT
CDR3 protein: CAWATRGTQPQHF

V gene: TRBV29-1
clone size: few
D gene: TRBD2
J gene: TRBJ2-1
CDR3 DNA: TGCAGCGTTGGGACTAGCGGGGGATACCACAATGAGCAGTTCTTC
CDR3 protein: CSVGTSGGYHNEQFF

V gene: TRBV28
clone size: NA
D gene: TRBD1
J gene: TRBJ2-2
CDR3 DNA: TGTGCCAGCCTTCAGGGGGCGTCCGGGGAGCTGTTTTTT
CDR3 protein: CASLQGASGELFF

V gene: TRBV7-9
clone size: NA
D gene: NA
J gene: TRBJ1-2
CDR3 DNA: TGTGCCAGCAGCTTAGGAGCGCAGTGGGGCTACACCTTC
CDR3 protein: CASSLGAQWGYTF

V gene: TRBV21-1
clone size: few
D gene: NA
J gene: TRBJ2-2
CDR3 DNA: TGTGCCAGCAGCAAATGGGACAGGGCGAACACCGGGGAGCTGTTTTTT
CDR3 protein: CASSKWDRANTGELFF

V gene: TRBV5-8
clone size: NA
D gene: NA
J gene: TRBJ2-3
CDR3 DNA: TGTGCCAGCAGCCACTCATGGGATACGCAGTATTTT
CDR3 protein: CASSHSWDTQYF

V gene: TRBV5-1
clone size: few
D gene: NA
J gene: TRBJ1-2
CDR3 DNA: TGCGCCAGCAGCTTGTGGGCCAACCGGGACGCTAACTATGGCTACACCTTC
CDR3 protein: CASSLWANRDANYGYTF

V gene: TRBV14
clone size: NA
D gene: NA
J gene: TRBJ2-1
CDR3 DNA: TGTGCCAGCAGCCCCCAGGCGGGGAGGCGGCAGTTCTTC
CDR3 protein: CASSPQAGRRQFF